This entry describes one TCR beta chain. This clonotype has a handful of counts. The target of this receptor is not known. The sample holds no much larger clone one base away, and base qualities are not on file. Amplification of TCR beta CDR3 regions was carried out from RNA transcripts. The TCR CDR3 was subjected to a first round of RT-PCR using the HTBI primer set and the Qiagen OneStep RT-PCR kit. A second multiplex PCR round built the libraries, followed by size selection and purification. Paired-end sequencing of the libraries was performed with 100 bp reads on an Illumina HiSeq2000. Per the authors' processing: SOAPnuke was used to process the raw data, throwing out any read that contained adapters or uncalled bases, had a mean Phred below 15, or lacked an exact constant-primer or identifier match. High-quality paired reads were merged using COPE v1.2.5, and each unique nucleotide sequence was defined as a clonotype. MiTCR v1.1 was used to align the clonotypes against IMGT TRBV, TRBD and TRBJ reference segments. Only V-J combinations with frequency above 0.0001, covering about 99% of repertoires, were analysed. The TCS score was defined as the ratio of F50 (clonal expansion) to E x V (chaos), calculated using BLOSUM62-based TCRdist between CDR3 peptides within each V-J. Welch's t-statistics and random forest reduced some 510 V-J features to roughly 13, which were used in a naive Bayes classifier (R e1071). In-frame beta chains were kept once TCRdb had trimmed the public reads at Q25 with fastp and called clones with MiXCR. Records with the same CDR3 protein are collapsed into one entry carrying the most frequent genes and DNA. TCRdb's processing, not the authors' own work, is the source of the V and J calls. This sample gives 660,000 or so distinct CDR3 sequences in total; about 20% of them show up just once. The leading ten clones occupy 34% of the sample.

Ends trimmed: V by 6 bases, J by 1 base; bases unmatched to a gene: 5. CDR1 SEHNR and CDR2 FQNEAQ are derived from the germline V gene (reference sequence). Including cysteine and phenylalanine, the CDR3 has 15 amino acids. Only CDR3 DNA is held: 45 bases, read in frame from base 1. Ophthalmopathy patients had moderately to severely active disease, with a Clinical Activity Score of 3 or more, a NOSPECS grade of 4 or more, and a disease duration of less than 3 months. The study excluded patients with uncontrolled infections, other autoimmune diseases, pregnancy or lactation. Diagnoses relied on clinical symptoms, serum thyroxine and TRAb, thyroid ultrasound and orbital computed tomography. Ficoll-Paque density gradient centrifugation was used to isolate PBMCs from under 11 ml of fresh peripheral blood. Total RNA was extracted with Trizol reagent, and quality was checked on an Agilent 2100 Bioanalyzer.

This specimen comes from a study of T cells in Graves' hyperthyroidism and ophthalmopathy (dated by TCRdb to between 2019 and 2020). At the level of the whole study: Peripheral blood was sampled at the time of initial diagnosis, prior to any treatment. To identify TCR V-J signatures that set the groups apart, the researchers used a discovery cohort of about a hundred patients, made up of 43 with Graves' ophthalmopathy and approximately 57 with stable Graves' hyperthyroidism. Prospective prediction of ophthalmopathy was tested in an independent validation cohort of 18 to 20 hyperthyroidism patients and 15 to 17 patients who later progressed to ophthalmopathy. The approximately 100 discovery patients were randomly divided into training and test sets at a 7:3 ratio. In about 6 Graves' hyperthyroidism patients, the study also compared T-cell repertoires from thyroid tissue with T-cell repertoires from blood. After sampling, hyperthyroidism patients received methimazole starting at 30 mg daily, and ophthalmopathy patients received high-dose intravenous methylprednisolone. The paper reports TCR Vbeta CDR3 sequencing of some 140 peripheral blood samples: under 45 ophthalmopathy, under 85 hyperthyroidism and approximately 17 progressor patients. Beyond this particular receptor, the publication reports: During validation, the model predicted progression to ophthalmopathy a median of approximately 6 months ahead of onset, with almost 71% sensitivity and 72.22% specificity. Blood samples also contained most of the expanded thyroid clonotypes (frequency above 0.001), which suggests that blood repertoires may reflect thyroid immune responses. Sample size was not statistically predetermined, and blinding of investigators to group allocation was not performed. In cross-validation, a model built on a 13 V-J signature told ophthalmopathy apart from stable hyperthyroidism with 85% to 90% sensitivity and about 81% specificity, and in testing the same model reached 80%/75%.

This chain is built from TRBV7-9 and TRBJ2-3; TRBD1 fits 9 bases in the junction. Sequenced input: blood. This receptor was obtained from a man aged 30 to 45 with Graves' ophthalmopathy. The CDR3 protein is CASRTGGGGTDTQYF. At the DNA level, the sequence is TGTGCCAGCAGAACAGGGGGCGGAGGCACAGATACGCAGTATTTT.